A selection of T cell receptor beta chains follows, all from one sample in a study of ipilimumab plus nivolumab after autologous stem cell transplantation. The repertoire was sequenced with immunoSEQ multiplex PCR; TCRdb's copy has only in-frame clones and lacks some. The table has tens of thousands of clones, roughly 86% seen once. This sample comprised PBMCs, obtained in a trial of ipilimumab plus nivolumab as post-transplant consolidation. Receptors originate from a male donor with diffuse large B-cell lymphoma. Each CDR3 is given with its conserved first and last residue. The D gene is left open where the match is weak. Part of the rows lack a size; the others show once, few, many or a class for expanded clones.

J gene	D gene	clone size	V gene	CDR3 protein	CDR3 DNA
TRBJ2-1	TRBD1	few	TRBV5-1	CASSPGTGGRQFF	TGCGCCAGCAGCCCCGGGACAGGGGGACGACAGTTCTTC
TRBJ2-6	.	.	TRBV5-1	CASSFQGGAGANVLTF	TGCGCCAGCAGCTTTCAGGGAGGTGCTGGGGCCAACGTCCTGACTTTC
TRBJ1-1	.	.	TRBV5-1	CASSLGQDTEAFF	TGCGCCAGCAGCTTGGGGCAGGACACTGAAGCTTTCTTT
TRBJ1-1	.	.	TRBV7-3	CASSRGVNTEAFF	TGTGCCAGCAGCCGAGGGGTAAACACTGAAGCTTTCTTT
TRBJ1-4	.	.	TRBV7-9	CASRLLDSNNEKLFF	TGTGCCAGCAGACTTCTCGACAGTAATAATGAAAAACTGTTTTTT
TRBJ2-1	.	.	TRBV4-2	CASSQGGGGSSYNEQFF	TGTGCCAGCAGCCAAGGGGGGGGCGGGAGCTCCTACAATGAGCAGTTCTTC
TRBJ2-5	.	few	TRBV14	CASSLNRAQETQYF	TGTGCCAGCAGCCTTAACAGGGCCCAAGAGACCCAGTACTTC
TRBJ2-5	TRBD2	.	TRBV18	CASSPSGLAGGQETQYF	TGTGCCAGCTCACCCTCGGGACTAGCGGGGGGACAAGAGACCCAGTACTTC
TRBJ1-6	.	.	TRBV6-1	CASSEGGSSSYNSPLHF	TGTGCCAGCAGTGAAGGGGGCAGTAGCTCCTATAATTCACCCCTCCACTTT
TRBJ1-4	TRBD1	.	TRBV29-1	CSAGRQGEKLFF	TGCAGCGCCGGAAGACAGGGAGAAAAACTGTTTTTT
TRBJ2-7	.	.	TRBV7-2	CASSPWGRGYEQYF	TGTGCCAGCAGCCCCTGGGGTAGAGGGTACGAGCAGTACTTC
TRBJ2-1	TRBD2	.	TRBV11-2	CASSSGLRGGMNEQFF	TGTGCCAGCAGCTCTGGGCTCCGGGGGGGCATGAATGAGCAGTTCTTC
TRBJ1-1	.	.	TRBV2	CASSETGPVNTEAFF	TGTGCCAGCAGTGAAACGGGTCCGGTCAACACTGAAGCTTTCTTT
TRBJ2-1	TRBD1	.	TRBV10-3	CAIRQSGTGDNEQFF	TGTGCCATCAGGCAAAGCGGGACAGGGGACAATGAGCAGTTCTTC
TRBJ1-2	.	.	TRBV6-5	CASSSLPGGYGYTF	TGTGCCAGCAGTTCCCTCCCGGGTGGTTATGGCTACACCTTC